This TCR beta chain was captured by sequencing in a study of PD-L1 blockade in urothelial cancer. Study details: Once treatment had started, blood was analyzed at 3 weeks (second dose) and again at 6 weeks. Each blood sample yielded a median of about 150,000 T cells.

Time point in this sample: pretreatment peripheral blood. The length of the CDR3 is 15 residues. Germline CDR1 MNHNS, CDR2 SASEGT. Trimming removed 2 bases at V and 9 bases at J, with 17 bases between. This clone was observed a few times. TCR analog templates of synthetic origin were spiked into each PCR. The table came from immunoSEQ multiplex PCR; TCRdb's copy has only in-frame clones and leaves some out. Of 70,000 to 75,000 clones listed, 85% to 90% are singletons. Source: PBMCs, taken around atezolizumab (anti-PD-L1) treatment. The sequence was obtained from a man in his 70s with urothelial cancer. The rearrangement joins TRBV6-1 to TRBJ2-1; a possible D gene is TRBD2 (5 bases). CDR3 loop: CASSESNSGIGEQFF. For the CDR3, the DNA is TGTGCCAGCAGTGAAAGCAATTCGGGGATAGGTGAGCAGTTCTTC.